This T cell receptor (beta chain) is drawn from a study of cytomegalovirus exposure and HLA in healthy donors. PCR involved 60 Vbeta and 13 Jbeta primers. Profiled with immunoSEQ multiplex PCR; TCRdb holds only in-frame clones, not every one. The sample records 82,000 or so clones, around 10% being singletons. On this clone itself: Its antigen is not known.

Points from the study as a whole: Cytomegalovirus-associated status was assigned to about 160 TCR beta chains.

V lost 3 bases and J lost 1; bases outside the gene matches: 2. This CDR3 has 14 amino acids. Germline V gene lookup returns CDR1 SGHRS and CDR2 YFSETQ. The sample was PBMCs. The chain has TRBV5-1 and TRBJ2-7, with TRBD1 matching over 9 bases. The receptor's source is a man in his 60s in good health and CMV-seropositive. The CDR3 here is CASSSDRGSYEQYF. CDR3 in DNA: TGCGCCAGCAGCTCGGACAGGGGATCCTACGAGCAGTACTTC.